Each of the 14 T cell receptor beta chains below was sequenced from the same sample in a study of T cell repertoires in cytomegalovirus infection (dated by TCRdb to about 2019). Antigens for these TCRs are unknown. The listed sequencing device is Illumina HiSeq 1500. TCRdb applied fastp at Q25 and MiXCR to the public reads, then kept only in-frame beta chains. Records with the same CDR3 protein are collapsed into one entry carrying the most frequent genes and DNA. For this sample the table gives fewer than 350,000 distinct CDR3 sequences, of which 25% to 30% were detected only once. About 19% of the sample lies in the top ten. The treatment or condition label for this specimen denotes: in vitro stimulation with specific CMV peptide epitopes to enrich CMV-specific T cells. The sequenced sample was cultured PBMCs, obtained from culture after CMV antigen stimulation. The receptor set was obtained from a human donor in good health (CMV status not recorded). Some clones in this sample may be carry-over from other donors' samples.

Worth noting for this clonotype: At one end the junction does not follow the germline gene, possibly because of a read error. The V gene is TRBV11-2, the J gene TRBJ1-3; 9 bases map to TRBD1. The CDR3 spans 16 residues. Germline CDR1 SGHAT, CDR2 FQNNGV. CDR3 sequence: CVSSLEGQGIGNTIYF. The CDR3 coding sequence is TGTGTCAGCAGCTTAGAGGGACAGGGAATCGGAAACACCATATATTTT.

The genes are TRBV9 and TRBJ1-2; maybe TRBD1 (6 bases). Trimming took off 3 bases at V and 5 bases at J, with 20 bases between the two ends. CDR1 and CDR2 (germline): SGDLS, YYNGEE. The CDR3 runs 16 residues. This CDR3 is CASSALSGQLIYGYTF. The CDR3, as DNA: TGTGCCAGCAGCGCCCTTTCAGGACAGCTAATATATGGCTACACCTTC.

The genes are TRBV28 and TRBJ1-5; weak D call: TRBD1 (6 bases). V was pared by 3 bases and J by 4 bases, with 16 bases between. Germline assignment: CDR1 MDHEN and CDR2 SYDVKM. This CDR3 contains 16 residues. The CDR3 nucleotides are TGTGCCAGCAGTTTCTTACAGGGTAACAGAAATCAGCCCCAGCATTTT. Protein product: CASSFLQGNRNQPQHF.

This clonotype was counted a single time. The J gene is TRBJ2-3, the V gene TRBV4-2; TRBD2 agrees at 11 bases. Germline V gene data show CDR1 as LGHNA and CDR2 as YNFKEQ. The V gene end was trimmed by 1 base and the J gene end by 5 bases; junction bases not matched to a gene: 11. CDR3 length: 18 amino acids. The DNA for the CDR3 is TGTGCCAGCAGCCAAGCCCTTTTAGCGGGAGGGCTGGGAGATACGCAGTATTTT. Translated: CASSQALLAGGLGDTQYF.

The chain recombines TRBV24-1 with TRBJ1-1, with TRBD1 matching 8 bases. Germline V gene data show CDR1 as KGHDR and CDR2 as SFDVKD. J gave up 2 bases and V 10 bases, and 23 bases lay outside the gene matches. The CDR3 consists of 19 residues. The CDR3 DNA is TGTGCCACTTTCCTCTCAGGGGGCACGGGAGTAAAGTTAAACACTGAAGCTTTCTTT. Amino acids: CATFLSGGTGVKLNTEAFF.

CDR3 in DNA: TGTGCTAGTGCCGCGACAGGGGGCACTGAAGCTTTCTTT. Its translation: CASAATGGTEAFF. This sequence joins TRBV12-5 and TRBJ1-1; 9 positions agree with TRBD1. The CDR3 consists of 13 residues. CDR1 is LGHNT and CDR2 is FRNRAP in the germline V gene. The V segment lost 7 bases and the J segment 4 bases; nucleotides outside the gene matches: 4.

In its sample, this clonotype was seen many times. J is TRBJ2-1 and V is TRBV7-6; a weak D match, TRBD2 (6 bases). Germline CDR1 reads SGHVS; CDR2 reads FNYEAQ. V gave up 5 bases and J gave up 8 bases, with 16 bases separating them. The CDR3 spans 14 residues. In DNA form, the CDR3 reads TGTGCCAGCAGCGGGGGACTTCAGAGCGATGAGCAGTTCTTC. Translated: CASSGGLQSDEQFF.

This chain links TRBV7-9 with TRBJ1-3; D ambiguous. V gave up 6 bases and J gave up 0 bases, with 12 bases separating them. The CDR3 spans 15 residues. Germline CDR1 SEHNR, CDR2 FQNEAQ (reference sequence). The CDR3 sequence: CASSRRLGSGNTIYF. The DNA of the CDR3 is TGTGCCAGCAGTCGGCGACTGGGCTCTGGAAACACCATATATTTT.

The table lists this clonotype with a few counts. The V gene is TRBV18, the J gene TRBJ1-1, with D tentatively TRBD1 (6 bases). Germline V CDR1 and CDR2: KGHSH, LQKENI. V dropped 5 bases and J dropped 4 bases, with 11 bases sitting between them. This CDR3 has 13 residues. In DNA form, the CDR3 reads TGTGCCAGCTCAACGAACAGGGTCACTGAAGCTTTCTTT. The encoded protein is CASSTNRVTEAFF.

The V call is TRBV3-1, the J call TRBJ2-7; 8 positions match TRBD2. CDR1 and CDR2 from the germline V gene are LGHDT and YNNKEL (reference sequence). CDR3 length: 15 residues. V lost 0 bases, J lost 5 bases, and 6 bases stayed unmatched. CDR3: CASSQDSGGEDEQYF. The CDR3 nucleotides read TGTGCCAGCAGCCAAGATTCGGGAGGGGAGGACGAGCAGTACTTC.

The V and J genes are TRBV6-1 and TRBJ2-3, with TRBD2 matching over 9 bases. This CDR3 region has 14 residues. With 4 bases clipped from V and 8 bases from J, the junction kept 7 bases outside the gene matches. Germline CDR1 reads MNHNS; CDR2 reads SASEGT. CDR3 DNA: TGTGCCAGCAGTGCGAAAGCGGGGGGAATTACGCAGTATTTT. This translates into CASSAKAGGITQYF.

This clonotype was observed a few times. The chain links TRBV18 to TRBJ1-4; perhaps TRBD1 as D (5 bases). CDR3 length equals 17 residues. Trimming cost V 0 bases and J 3 bases, with 14 bases left between them. Per germline, CDR1 KGHSH and CDR2 LQKENI. CDR3 residues: CASSPPNGGEANEKLFF. CDR3 coding DNA: TGTGCCAGCTCACCACCGAACGGAGGGGAGGCTAATGAAAAACTGTTTTTT.

V and J are TRBV6-6 and TRBJ1-5; D not certain. The CDR3 spans 14 residues. Per germline, CDR1 MNHNY and CDR2 SVGAGI (reference sequence). Trimming shortened V by 10 bases and J by 2 bases, and 15 bases separated the two germline ends. CDR3 in amino acids: CATRLTVGNQPQHF. The CDR3 DNA reads TGTGCCACCAGGTTAACAGTGGGCAATCAGCCCCAGCATTTT.

V and J are TRBV7-2 and TRBJ1-6, with 10 positions matching TRBD1. Germline trimming cut 1 base from V and 9 bases from J; bases unmatched to any gene: 3. CDR1 is SGHTA, CDR2 FQGNSA, per germline. CDR3 size: 15 residues. The CDR3 loop is CASSLGTGGSSPLHF. Here the CDR3 DNA reads TGTGCCAGCAGCTTAGGGACAGGGGGGAGTTCACCCCTCCACTTT. Full variable domain (outside the CDR3, taken from reference TRBV7-2 and TRBJ1-6): GAGVSQSPSNKVTEKGKDVELRCDPISGHTALYWYRQSLGQGLEFLIYFQGNSAPDKSGLPSDRFSAERTGGSVSTLTIQRTQQEDSAVYLCASSLGTGGSSPLHFGNGTRLTVT.